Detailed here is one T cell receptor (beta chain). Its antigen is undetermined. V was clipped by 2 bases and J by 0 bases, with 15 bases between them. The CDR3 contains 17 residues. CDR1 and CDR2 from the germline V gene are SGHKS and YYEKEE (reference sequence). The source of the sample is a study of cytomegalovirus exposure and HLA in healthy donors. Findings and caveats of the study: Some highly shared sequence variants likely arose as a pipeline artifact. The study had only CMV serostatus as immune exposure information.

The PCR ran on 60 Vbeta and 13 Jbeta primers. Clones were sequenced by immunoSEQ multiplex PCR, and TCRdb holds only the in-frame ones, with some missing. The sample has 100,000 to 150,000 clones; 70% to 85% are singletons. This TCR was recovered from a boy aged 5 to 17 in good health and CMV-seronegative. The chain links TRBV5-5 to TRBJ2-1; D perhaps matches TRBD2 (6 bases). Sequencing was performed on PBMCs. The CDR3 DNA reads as TGTGCCAGCAGCTTCCCGGTGGGGAGGAGCTCCTACAATGAGCAGTTCTTC. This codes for CASSFPVGRSSYNEQFF.